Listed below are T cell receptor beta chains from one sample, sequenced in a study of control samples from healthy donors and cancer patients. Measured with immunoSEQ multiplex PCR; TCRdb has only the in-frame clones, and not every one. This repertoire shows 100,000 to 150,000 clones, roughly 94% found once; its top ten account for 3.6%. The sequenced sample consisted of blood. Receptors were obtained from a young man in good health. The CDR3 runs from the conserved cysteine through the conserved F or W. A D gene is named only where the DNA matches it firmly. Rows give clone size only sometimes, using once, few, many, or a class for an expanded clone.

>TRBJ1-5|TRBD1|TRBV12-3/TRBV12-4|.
TGTGCCAGCAGTTCAGGGGGCCTTCAGCCCCAGCATTTT
CASSSGGLQPQHF
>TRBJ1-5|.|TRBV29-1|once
TGCAGCGTTACAGAAAGGAGCAATCAGCCCCAGCATTTT
CSVTERSNQPQHF
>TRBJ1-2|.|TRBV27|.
TGTGCCAGCAGTAGGGGCAGCTGGCTTAACTATGGCTACACCTTC
CASSRGSWLNYGYTF
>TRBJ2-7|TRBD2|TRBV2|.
TGTGCCAGCAGATCACTAGCGGCCTACGAGCAGTACTTC
CASRSLAAYEQYF
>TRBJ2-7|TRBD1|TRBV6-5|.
TGTGCCAGCAGTTACTCGGGACAGGGGGGCTACGAGCAGTACTTC
CASSYSGQGGYEQYF
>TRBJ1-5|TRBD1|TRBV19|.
TGTGCCAGTAGTCCTACAGGGGCGGGTCAGCCCCAGCATTTT
CASSPTGAGQPQHF
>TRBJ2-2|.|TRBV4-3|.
TGCGCCAGCAGCCAAGGCACGGGACAAGGCTACACCGGGGAGCTGTTTTTT
CASSQGTGQGYTGELFF
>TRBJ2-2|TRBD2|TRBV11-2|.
TGTGCCAGCGCGGGAGTTACCGGGGAGCTGTTTTTT
CASAGVTGELFF
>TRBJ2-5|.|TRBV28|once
TGTGCCAGCAGTTCTCCCCCGTTTCGGCTCGGGGAGACCCAGTACTTC
CASSSPPFRLGETQYF
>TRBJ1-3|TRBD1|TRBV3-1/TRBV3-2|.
TGTGCCAGCAGCCAGGGGACAGACTCTGGAAACACCATATATTTT
CASSQGTDSGNTIYF
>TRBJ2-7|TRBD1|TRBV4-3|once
TGCGCCAGCAGCCAAGGGACAGGGTGGTACGAGCAGTACTTC
CASSQGTGWYEQYF
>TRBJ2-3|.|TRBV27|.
TGTGCCAGCAGTTTAATGCGGGGTGCAGATACGCAGTATTTT
CASSLMRGADTQYF
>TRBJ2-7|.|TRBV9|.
TGTGCCAGCAGCACGGACAGCGTAAACTACGAGCAGTACTTC
CASSTDSVNYEQYF
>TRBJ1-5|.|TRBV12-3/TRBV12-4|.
TGTGCCAGCAGGGGGCAGAACAATCAGCCCCAGCATTTT
CASRGQNNQPQHF
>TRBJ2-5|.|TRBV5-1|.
TGCGCCAGCAGCTTTGGGGGGCCTGAGACCCAGTACTTC
CASSFGGPETQYF
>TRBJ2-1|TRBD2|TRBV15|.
TGTGCCACCAGCAGAGTTCCTAGCGGGGGGTACAATGAGCAGTTCTTC
CATSRVPSGGYNEQFF
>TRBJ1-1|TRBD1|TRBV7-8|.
TGTGCCAGCACCGGGCCATACAGGGGCCCTAGGAGGGACACTGAAGCTTTCTTT
CASTGPYRGPRRDTEAFF
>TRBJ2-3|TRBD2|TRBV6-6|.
TGTGCCAGCAGTCCGGGAGGGGATACGCAGTATTTT
CASSPGGDTQYF
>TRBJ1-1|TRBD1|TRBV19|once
TGTGCCAGTAGTCCCCTCGGGACAGGGGGATCAGGGACTGAAGCTTTCTTT
CASSPLGTGGSGTEAFF
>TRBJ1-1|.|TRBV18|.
TGTGCCAGCTCACCAGAGGGAGGGAGGACTGAAGCTTTCTTT
CASSPEGGRTEAFF
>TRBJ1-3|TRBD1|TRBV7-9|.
TGTGCCAGCAGCTTGGAGGGGGCGCGAGGAAACACCATATATTTT
CASSLEGARGNTIYF
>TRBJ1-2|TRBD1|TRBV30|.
TGTGCCTGGAGTGCCGGGACAGGGTTTACTTCTTTCTATGGCTACACCTTC
CAWSAGTGFTSFYGYTF
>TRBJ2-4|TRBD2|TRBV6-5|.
TGTGCCAGCAGTAGCGGGGGGGCGGGAAACATTCAGTACTTC
CASSSGGAGNIQYF
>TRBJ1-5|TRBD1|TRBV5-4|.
TGTGCCAGCAGCATAGACAGGGGCAATCAGCCCCAGCATTTT
CASSIDRGNQPQHF
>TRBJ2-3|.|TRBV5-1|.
TGCGCCAGCAGCCGCCCTTCCGGTACGCAGTATTTT
CASSRPSGTQYF
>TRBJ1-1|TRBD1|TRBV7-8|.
TGTGCCAGCAGTCAAGGACAGGGGATGAACACTGAAGCTTTCTTT
CASSQGQGMNTEAFF
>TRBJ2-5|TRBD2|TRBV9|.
TGTGCCAGCAGCGGGAGCGGGGGGGCCGTAGAGACCCAGTACTTC
CASSGSGGAVETQYF
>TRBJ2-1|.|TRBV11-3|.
TGTGCCAGCAGCTTAGCCCAGTCATCCTACAATGAGCAGTTCTTC
CASSLAQSSYNEQFF
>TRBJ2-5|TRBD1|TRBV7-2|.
TGTGCCAGCAGCTTCCCGGGACAGGGAAAGACCCAGTACTTC
CASSFPGQGKTQYF
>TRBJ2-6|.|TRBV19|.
TGTGCCAGTAGTAATTGGGTAACTTTATCTGGGGCCAACGTCCTGACTTTC
CASSNWVTLSGANVLTF
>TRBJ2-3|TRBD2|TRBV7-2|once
TGTGCCAGCACCCTAGGGGTAGCGGGGGGTACAGATACGCAGTATTTT
CASTLGVAGGTDTQYF
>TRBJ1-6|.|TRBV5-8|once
TGTGCCAGCAGGGTCGGACAGCATAATTCACCCCTCCACTTT
CASRVGQHNSPLHF
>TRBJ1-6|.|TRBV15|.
TGTGCCACCAGCAGAGGGGGGATACACCTCCACTTT
CATSRGGIHLHF
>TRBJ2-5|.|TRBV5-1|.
TGCGCCAGCAGCGCTCTGGCAGCCCAAGAGACCCAGTACTTC
CASSALAAQETQYF